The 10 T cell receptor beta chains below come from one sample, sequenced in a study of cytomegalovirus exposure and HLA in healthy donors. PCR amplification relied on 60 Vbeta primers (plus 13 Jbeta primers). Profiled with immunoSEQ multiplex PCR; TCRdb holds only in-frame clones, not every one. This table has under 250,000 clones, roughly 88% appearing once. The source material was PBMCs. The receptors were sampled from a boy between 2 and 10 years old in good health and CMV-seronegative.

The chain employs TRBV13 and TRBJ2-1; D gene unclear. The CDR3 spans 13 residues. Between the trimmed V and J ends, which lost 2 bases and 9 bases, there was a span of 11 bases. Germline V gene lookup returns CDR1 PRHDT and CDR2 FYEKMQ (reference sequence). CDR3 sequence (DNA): TGTGCCAGCAGCTTACATGGAGTTCTTGAGCAGTTCTTC. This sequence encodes CASSLHGVLEQFF.

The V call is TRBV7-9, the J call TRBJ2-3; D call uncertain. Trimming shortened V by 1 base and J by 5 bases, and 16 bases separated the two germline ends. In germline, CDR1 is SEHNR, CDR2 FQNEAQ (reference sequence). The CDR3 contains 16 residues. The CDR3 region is CASSLDVRLDVDTQYF. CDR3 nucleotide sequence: TGTGCCAGCAGCTTAGATGTAAGGCTAGATGTAGATACGCAGTATTTT.

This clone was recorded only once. The CDR3 reads CASSSVGDRGPRGTEAFF. DNA for the CDR3: TGTGCCAGCAGCTCGGTGGGGGACAGGGGCCCAAGGGGGACTGAAGCTTTCTTT. V and J are TRBV5-6 and TRBJ1-1; TRBD1 matches 10 bases. The J segment lost 5 bases and the V segment lost 3 bases, leaving 16 bases of the junction unmatched. The CDR3 is made up of 18 amino acids. CDR1 is SGHDT, CDR2 YYEEEE, per germline.

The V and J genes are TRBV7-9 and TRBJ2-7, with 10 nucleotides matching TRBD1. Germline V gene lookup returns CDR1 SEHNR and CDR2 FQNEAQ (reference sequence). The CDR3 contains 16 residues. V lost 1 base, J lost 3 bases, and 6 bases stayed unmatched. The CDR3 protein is CASSLGWGQGSYEQYF. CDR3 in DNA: TGTGCCAGCAGCTTAGGATGGGGACAGGGGAGCTACGAGCAGTACTTC.

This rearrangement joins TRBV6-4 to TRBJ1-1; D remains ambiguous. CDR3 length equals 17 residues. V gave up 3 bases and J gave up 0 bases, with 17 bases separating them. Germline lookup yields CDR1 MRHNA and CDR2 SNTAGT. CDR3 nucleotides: TGTGCCAGCAGTGAGTGGGGAGGAGTGCGGATGAACACTGAAGCTTTCTTT. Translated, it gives CASSEWGGVRMNTEAFF.

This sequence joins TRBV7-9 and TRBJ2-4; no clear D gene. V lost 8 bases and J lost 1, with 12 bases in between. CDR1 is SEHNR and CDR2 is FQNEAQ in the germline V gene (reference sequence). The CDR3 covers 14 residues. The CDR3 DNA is TGTGCCAGCCTGGCAGATGCTGCCAAAAACATTCAGTACTTC. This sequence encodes CASLADAAKNIQYF.

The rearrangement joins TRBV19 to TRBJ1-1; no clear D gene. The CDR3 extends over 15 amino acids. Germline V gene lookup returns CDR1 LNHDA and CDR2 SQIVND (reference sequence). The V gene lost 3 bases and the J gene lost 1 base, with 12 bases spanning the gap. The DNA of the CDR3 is TGTGCCAGTAGTATCCTAGCAAGCGGGAACACTGAAGCTTTCTTT. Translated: CASSILASGNTEAFF. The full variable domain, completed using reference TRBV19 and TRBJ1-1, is DGGITQSPKYLFRKEGQNVTLSCEQNLNHDAMYWYRQDPGQGLRLIYYSQIVNDFQKGDIAEGYSVSREKKESFPLTVTSAQKNPTAFYLCASSILASGNTEAFFGQGTRLTVV.

CDR3 sequence reads: CASSLTAIDTQYF. DNA for the CDR3: TGTGCCAGCTCCCTGACAGCTATAGATACGCAGTATTTT. V and J are TRBV6-6 and TRBJ2-3, with D possibly TRBD1 on 5 matching bases. Trimming shortened V by 8 bases and J by 5 bases, and 14 bases separated the two germline ends. Germline V gene sequence: CDR1 MNHNY, CDR2 SVGAGI (reference sequence). The CDR3 is 13 amino acids.

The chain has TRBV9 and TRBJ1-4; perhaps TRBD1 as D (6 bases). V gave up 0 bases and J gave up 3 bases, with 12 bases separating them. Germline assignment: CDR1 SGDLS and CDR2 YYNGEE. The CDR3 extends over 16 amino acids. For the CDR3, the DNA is TGTGCCAGCAGCGTAGCTGTGGGGGCGGCTAATGAAAAACTGTTTTTT. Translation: CASSVAVGAANEKLFF.

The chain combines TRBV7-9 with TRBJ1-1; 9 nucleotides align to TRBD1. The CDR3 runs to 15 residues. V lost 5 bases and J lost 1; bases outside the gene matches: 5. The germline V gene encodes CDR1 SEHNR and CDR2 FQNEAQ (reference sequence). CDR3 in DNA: TGTGCCAGCAGCCCATGGGGACAGGGGAACACTGAAGCTTTCTTT. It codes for CASSPWGQGNTEAFF. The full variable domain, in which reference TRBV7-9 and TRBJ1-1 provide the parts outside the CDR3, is DTGVSQNPRHKITKRGQNVTFRCDPISEHNRLYWYRQTLGQGPEFLTYFQNEAQLEKSRLLSDRFSAERPKGSFSTLEIQRTEQGDSAMYLCASSPWGQGNTEAFFGQGTRLTVV.